This T cell receptor beta chain was sequenced during a study of shared clonotypes between healthy human individuals. V lost 4 bases, J lost 5 bases, and 20 bases lay in between. The CDR3 consists of 16 residues. Germline CDR1 MGHRA, CDR2 YSYEKL. Every subset had its genomic DNA shared out evenly among several immunoSEQ plates. Clones were read by immunoSEQ multiplex PCR, and TCRdb kept only the in-frame ones, dropping some. This sample yields over 2 million clones, of which around 90% are seen a single time; about 0.41% belongs to the top ten. Donors, healthy HIV-negative adults, lacked recent acute infections or vaccinations. Concerning this clone itself: As yet, its antigen is unknown.

Broader study findings: Since donors were few, the genetic and exposure-history diversity represented was limited.

This receptor was obtained from a man aged 18-30 years in good health. Some clones in this sample may be carry-over from other donors' samples. Input material: naive CD4+ T cells from PBMCs. This sample's subset: CD45RA+ positively selected. The chain carries TRBV4-1 and TRBJ1-1; D not resolved. The CDR3 DNA sequence: TGCGCCAGCAGCCTCCCTCGCCGACAATCTAGGACTGAAGCTTTCTTT. Translating it yields CASSLPRRQSRTEAFF.